The clone carrying this T cell receptor (beta chain) showed up just once. The data belong to a study of blood T cell repertoires in COVID-19. Trimming cost V 9 bases and J 0 bases, with 24 bases left between them. CDR1 is MNHEY, CDR2 SMNVEV, per germline (reference sequence). This CDR3 is built from 18 residues. TCRdb's table, derived via immunoSEQ multiplex PCR, lists solely in-frame clones and lacks some. Of 350,000 to 400,000 clones in the sample, roughly 87% are singletons; the top ten hold 2.5% to 3.5%. The J gene is TRBJ2-1, the V gene TRBV27; maybe TRBD2 (7 bases). The receptor's source is a woman aged 25 to 39 who had recovered from COVID-19. Sequences were obtained from PBMCs or T cells enriched from blood (not recorded which). Here the CDR3 reads CASRRGALAEDSYNEQFF. Written as DNA, the CDR3 is TGTGCCAGTCGAAGGGGGGCTCTAGCGGAAGACTCCTACAATGAGCAGTTCTTC.